Below, 19 T cell receptor beta chains from the same sample are listed, as sequenced in a study of shared clonotypes between healthy human individuals. Sequenced by immunoSEQ multiplex PCR; TCRdb stores in-frame clones only, minus some. This sample has some 2,000,000 clones; over 85% occur once, and the top ten carry more than 0.1%. Sequencing input: naive CD4+ T cells sorted from blood. The subset denotes: CD45RA+ positively selected. The origin of the receptors is a man aged 18 to 35 in good health.

This clone was seen a handful of times. The chain links TRBV10-3 to TRBJ1-2; 10 bases line up with TRBD1. This CDR3 has 17 residues. Germline loops: CDR1 ENHRY, CDR2 SYGVKD. V shed 5 bases and J 8 bases; nucleotides not matched to a gene: 17. CDR3 sequence reads: CAISHAERDRGSGGYTF. The CDR3 coding sequence is TGTGCCATCAGTCACGCCGAAAGGGACAGGGGATCGGGAGGCTACACCTTC.

The V call is TRBV6-1, the J call TRBJ1-1, with 7 bases fitting TRBD1. The J segment lost 3 bases and the V segment lost 4 bases, leaving 2 bases of the junction unmatched. CDR1 MNHNS and CDR2 SASEGT come from the germline V gene. The length of the CDR3 is 13 residues. The CDR3 DNA reads as TGTGCCAGCAGTGGACAGGGTCACACTGAAGCTTTCTTT. As protein: CASSGQGHTEAFF.

The J gene is TRBJ1-2, the V gene TRBV27, with D possibly TRBD1 on 6 matching bases. Germline-derived CDR1 and CDR2 are MNHEY and SMNVEV (reference sequence). This CDR3 is 14 amino acids long. Trimming removed 9 bases from V and 0 bases from J, with 14 bases in between. The CDR3 DNA is TGTGCCAGTAAGACAGGCTCATCTAACTATGGCTACACCTTC. It yields the protein CASKTGSSNYGYTF.

This chain uses TRBV13 with TRBJ2-3; TRBD2 is a possible D gene (5 bases). The germline V gene has CDR1 PRHDT and CDR2 FYEKMQ (reference sequence). There are 14 residues in the CDR3. V was cut by 1 base and J by 8 bases, with 13 bases left in between. The CDR3 here is CASSLVLASVTQYF. The CDR3 DNA is TGTGCCAGCAGCTTAGTCCTAGCCTCCGTTACGCAGTATTTT.

The gene calls are TRBV11-2 and TRBJ1-5; TRBD1 agrees at 9 bases. J was trimmed by 4 bases and V by 4 bases; bases with no gene match: 2. The CDR3 spans 14 residues. CDR1 is SGHAT and CDR2 is FQNNGV in the germline V gene. The CDR3 spells CASSSGTGNQPQHF. The CDR3 coding sequence is TGTGCCAGCAGCTCCGGGACAGGGAATCAGCCCCAGCATTTT.

This clone showed up just once. V and J are TRBV11-2 and TRBJ1-3; no firm D call. This CDR3 comprises 15 residues. With 3 bases removed from V and 0 bases from J, the gap between germline ends came to 9 bases. Germline V gene lookup returns CDR1 SGHAT and CDR2 FQNNGV. The CDR3 is CASSLRTDSGNTIYF. DNA of the CDR3: TGTGCCAGCAGCTTGAGGACTGACTCTGGAAACACCATATATTTT.

This chain joins TRBV29-1 and TRBJ1-2, with 9 bases identical to TRBD1. Trimming cost V 4 bases and J 5 bases; bases outside gene matches: 5. Germline CDR1 and CDR2: SQVTM and ANQGSEA. The CDR3 is made up of 13 amino acids. The CDR3 loop reads CSVVPGTGYGYTF. DNA for the CDR3: TGCAGCGTTGTTCCGGGGACAGGGTATGGCTACACCTTC.

The chain carries TRBV2 and TRBJ2-3; 8 nucleotides line up with TRBD2. The ends lost 5 bases at V and 4 bases at J; junction bases unmatched: 11. The CDR3 is 16 amino acids. Germline values: CDR1 SNHLY, CDR2 FYNNEI. The CDR3 coding sequence is TGTGCCAGCAGTACCTCGGTCGGGGGGGGTCCAGATACGCAGTATTTT. Translation gives CASSTSVGGGPDTQYF.

This clone is a singleton in its sample. The chain recombines TRBV2 with TRBJ1-2; D is undetermined. V lost 3 bases and J lost 4, with 6 bases in between. CDR1 SNHLY and CDR2 FYNNEI come from the germline V gene. The CDR3 spans 12 residues. CDR3 loop: CASSDSVYGYTF. The CDR3, as DNA: TGTGCCAGCAGTGATTCCGTCTATGGCTACACCTTC.

CDR3 coding DNA: TGTGCCAGCAGCGGGGACAGGGGATTCGATCAGCCCCAGCATTTT. It encodes CASSGDRGFDQPQHF. The V call is TRBV5-5, the J call TRBJ1-5, with 10 nucleotides matching TRBD1. The ends lost 4 bases at V and 5 bases at J; junction bases unmatched: 6. CDR1 is SGHKS, CDR2 YYEKEE, per germline (reference sequence). This CDR3 has 15 amino acids.

This rearrangement joins TRBV10-1 to TRBJ2-4; 15 positions agree with TRBD2. Germline-derived CDR1 and CDR2 are WNHNN and SYGVQD (reference sequence). The CDR3 contains 16 residues. V lost 6 bases and J lost 6; bases outside the gene matches: 6. CDR3 sequence: CASSAGLAGGLNIQYF. CDR3 nucleotide sequence: TGCGCCAGCAGCGCGGGACTAGCGGGGGGATTAAACATTCAGTACTTC.

The chain employs TRBV5-6 and TRBJ1-6, with TRBD1 matching over 7 bases. The CDR3 is 15 amino acids. Germline V lookup: CDR1 SGHDT, CDR2 YYEEEE. V was pared by 2 bases and J by 5 bases, with 4 bases of the junction left unmatched. The CDR3: CASSLQGINNSPLHF. DNA for the CDR3: TGTGCCAGCAGCTTACAGGGGATCAATAATTCACCCCTCCACTTT. Supplemented by reference TRBV5-6 and TRBJ1-6, the full variable domain reads DAGVTQSPTHLIKTRGQQVTLRCSPKSGHDTVSWYQQALGQGPQFIFQYYEEEERQRGNFPDRFSGHQFPNYSSELNVNALLLGDSALYLCASSLQGINNSPLHFGNGTRLTVT.

The chain joins TRBV7-2 to TRBJ2-1, with TRBD2 identical over 8 bases. This CDR3 is 15 amino acids long. Per germline, CDR1 SGHTA and CDR2 FQGNSA. The junction had 4 bases not matched to a gene; V was cut back by 2 bases and J by 4 bases. CDR3 in amino acids: CASSLQGLVYNEQFF. Here the CDR3 DNA reads TGTGCCAGCAGCTTACAGGGACTAGTATACAATGAGCAGTTCTTC. Filled out from reference TRBV7-2 and TRBJ2-1, the complete variable domain reads GAGVSQSPSNKVTEKGKDVELRCDPISGHTALYWYRQSLGQGLEFLIYFQGNSAPDKSGLPSDRFSAERTGGSVSTLTIQRTQQEDSAVYLCASSLQGLVYNEQFFGPGTRLTVL.

A remark on this clone: The same CDR3 can be traced to other DNA sequences in this sample. The CDR3 sequence: CAWGTGNTEAFF. As DNA, the CDR3 is TGTGCCTGGGGGACAGGTAACACTGAAGCTTTCTTT. The V and J genes are TRBV30 and TRBJ1-1; 8 nucleotides agree with TRBD1. V was clipped by 5 bases and J by 2 bases; unmatched bases: 1. CDR1 is GTSNPN and CDR2 is SVGIG in the germline V gene (reference sequence). CDR3 length: 12 residues.

This rearrangement joins TRBV11-2 to TRBJ2-5; a possible D gene is TRBD1 (6 bases). CDR3 size: 16 residues. Germline CDR1 and CDR2: SGHAT and FQNNGV. Trimming shortened V by 1 base and J by 4 bases, and 16 bases separated the two germline ends. The CDR3 region is CASSLVAGVFGETQYF. The DNA of the CDR3 is TGTGCCAGCAGCTTAGTGGCAGGGGTTTTCGGAGAGACCCAGTACTTC.

Turning to this clone: Other DNA sequences in this specimen translate into the identical CDR3. J is TRBJ1-3 and V is TRBV20-1; D is unresolved. The CDR3 sequence is 11 residues long. The V gene's germline CDR1 is DFQATT and CDR2 SNEGSKA (reference sequence). V lost 4 bases and J lost 4, with 5 bases in between. CDR3 DNA: TGCAGTGCTATCGGCGGAAACACCATATATTTT. Translated, it gives CSAIGGNTIYF.

The DNA of the CDR3 is TGTGCCAGCAGCGATCCGGGATACTCTGGAAACACCATATATTTT. This codes for CASSDPGYSGNTIYF. The chain joins TRBV5-4 to TRBJ1-3; D remains ambiguous. This CDR3 comprises 15 residues. V lost 4 bases and J lost 0, with 11 bases in between. Germline CDR1 is SGHNT and CDR2 is YYREEE (reference sequence). Based on the CDR3 plus reference TRBV5-4 and TRBJ1-3, the full variable domain is ETGVTQSPTHLIKTRGQQVTLRCSSQSGHNTVSWYQQALGQGPQFIFQYYREEENGRGNFPPRFSGLQFPNYSSELNVNALELDDSALYLCASSDPGYSGNTIYFGEGSWLTVV.

The chain carries TRBV25-1 and TRBJ2-7, with D perhaps matching TRBD2 (6 bases). CDR1 and CDR2 (germline): MGHDK, SYGVNS. Deletions cut 6 bases from V and 1 base from J, with 13 bases between. This CDR3 comprises 14 residues. In DNA form, the CDR3 reads TGTGCCAGCAGCGGAGGAGGGTGGTCCTACGAGCAGTACTTC. This sequence encodes CASSGGGWSYEQYF.

This chain links TRBV30 with TRBJ1-5, with 7 bases identical to TRBD1. Trimming took 0 bases from V and 5 from J; bases not matched to a gene: 7. Germline V CDR1 and CDR2: GTSNPN, SVGIG (reference sequence). The CDR3 sequence is 15 residues long. CDR3 DNA sequence: TGTGCCTGGAGTGTACCCGGGACAGACCATCAGCCCCAGCATTTT. Encoded protein: CAWSVPGTDHQPQHF.